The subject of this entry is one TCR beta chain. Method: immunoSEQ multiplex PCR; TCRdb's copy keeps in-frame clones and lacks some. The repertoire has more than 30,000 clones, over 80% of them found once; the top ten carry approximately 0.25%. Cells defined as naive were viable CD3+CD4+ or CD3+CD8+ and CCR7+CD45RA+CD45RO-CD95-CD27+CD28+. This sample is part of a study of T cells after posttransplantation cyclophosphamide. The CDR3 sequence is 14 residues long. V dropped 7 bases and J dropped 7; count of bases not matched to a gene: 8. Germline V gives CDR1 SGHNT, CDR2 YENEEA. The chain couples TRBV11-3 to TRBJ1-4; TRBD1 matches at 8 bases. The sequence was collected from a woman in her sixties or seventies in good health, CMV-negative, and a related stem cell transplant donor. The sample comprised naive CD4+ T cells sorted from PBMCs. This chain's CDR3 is CASTFRGPREKLFF. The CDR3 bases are TGTGCCAGCACCTTCAGGGGGCCTCGTGAAAAACTGTTTTTT.